Shown below are 3 T cell receptor beta chains from a single sample sequenced in a study of HIV-infected patients and healthy controls. From the 5' RACE reads, TCRdb called clonotypes with MiXCR, one entry per CDR3 protein. Of roughly 68,000 distinct CDR3 sequences detected, roughly 19% appear once; the ten largest clones hold more than 1.2%. The specimen was CD4+ T cells from blood. Source of these receptors: a human donor in good health.

This chain joins TRBV20-1 and TRBJ1-4; D is ambiguous. V lost 5 bases and J 8 bases, leaving 15 bases between the germline ends. In germline, CDR1 is DFQATT, CDR2 SNEGSKA (reference sequence). This CDR3 is 13 amino acids long. The CDR3 nucleotides are TGCAGTGCTTCGCTCAGGAGAGGGGAAAAACTGTTTTTT. This encodes CSASLRRGEKLFF.

This sequence joins TRBV20-1 and TRBJ2-3; TRBD2 matches at 11 bases. J lost 3 bases, V lost 5 bases, and 4 bases had no gene match. CDR1 is DFQATT, CDR2 SNEGSKA, per germline (reference sequence). The CDR3 loop spans 14 amino acids. CDR3 in amino acids: CSAPLAGGTDTQYF. The CDR3 DNA sequence: TGCAGTGCTCCGCTAGCGGGAGGAACAGATACGCAGTATTTT.

There are many counts of this clonotype. The chain links TRBV4-3 to TRBJ1-4; D unclear. This CDR3 comprises 16 residues. Germline loops: CDR1 LGHNA, CDR2 YSLEER. V was trimmed by 4 bases and J by 1 base, leaving 13 bases between them. The CDR3 DNA sequence: TGCGCCAGCAGCCCCACTGTCAGTGGAACTAATGAAAAACTGTTTTTT. Its translation: CASSPTVSGTNEKLFF.